The T cell receptor beta chain under discussion was sequenced for a study of blood T cell repertoires in COVID-19. Turning to the study itself: Spain, Italy and the United States supplied samples that represented acute and convalescent COVID-19.

Per the original data handling: Researchers report that nucleated cell counts were estimated from reference gene primer amplification. The repertoire was sequenced with immunoSEQ multiplex PCR; TCRdb's copy has only in-frame clones and lacks some. V and J calls and clone size are given by that table; D and trimming were obtained from the DNA. Seen here are 270,000 or so clones, 80% to 90% observed once, and the top ten hold just over 6.5%. Study members were between roughly 18 and 89 years old and lived in 25 or so US regions. Which cohort a participant joined came from the clinical history participants gave. This TCR was recovered from a woman between 45 and 60 years old who had been exposed to COVID-19. Sequenced: PBMCs or T cells enriched from blood (not recorded which).

The CDR3 here is CASSQVVSGAHNEQFF. CDR3 coding DNA: TGTGCCAGCAGCCAAGTTGTTAGCGGGGCCCACAATGAGCAGTTCTTC. V and J are TRBV3-1 (or the pseudogene TRBV3-2) and TRBJ2-1, with 8 bases aligning to TRBD2. V lost 1 base to trimming and J lost 5 bases; unmatched junction nucleotides: 7. The germline CDR1 and CDR2 sequences are LGHDT and YNNKEL (reference sequence). The CDR3 is 16 amino acids.